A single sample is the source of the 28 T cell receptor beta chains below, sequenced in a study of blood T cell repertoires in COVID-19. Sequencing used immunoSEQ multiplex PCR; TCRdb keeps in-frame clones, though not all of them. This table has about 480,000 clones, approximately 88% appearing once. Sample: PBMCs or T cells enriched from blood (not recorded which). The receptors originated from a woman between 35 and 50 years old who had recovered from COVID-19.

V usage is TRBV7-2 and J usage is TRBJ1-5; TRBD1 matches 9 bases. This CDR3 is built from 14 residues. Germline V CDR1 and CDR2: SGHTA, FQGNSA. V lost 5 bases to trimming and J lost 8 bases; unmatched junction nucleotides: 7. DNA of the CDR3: TGTGCCAGCAGCATAACAGGGGGCCCGGAGCCCCAGCATTTT. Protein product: CASSITGGPEPQHF.

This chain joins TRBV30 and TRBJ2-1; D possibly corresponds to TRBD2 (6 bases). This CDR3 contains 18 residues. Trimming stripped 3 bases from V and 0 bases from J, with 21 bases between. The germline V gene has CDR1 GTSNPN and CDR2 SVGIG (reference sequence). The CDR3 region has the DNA TGTGCCTGGAGGAGACGGCCGGAGCGGGTCCACTCCTACAATGAGCAGTTCTTC. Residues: CAWRRRPERVHSYNEQFF.

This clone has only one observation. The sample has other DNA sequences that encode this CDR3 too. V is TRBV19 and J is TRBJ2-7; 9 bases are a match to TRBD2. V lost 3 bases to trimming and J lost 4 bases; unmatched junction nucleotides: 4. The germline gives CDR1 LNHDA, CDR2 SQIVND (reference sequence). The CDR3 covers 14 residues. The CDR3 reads CASSIGSGSYEQYF. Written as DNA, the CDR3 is TGTGCCAGTAGTATTGGTAGCGGGAGTTACGAGCAGTACTTC.

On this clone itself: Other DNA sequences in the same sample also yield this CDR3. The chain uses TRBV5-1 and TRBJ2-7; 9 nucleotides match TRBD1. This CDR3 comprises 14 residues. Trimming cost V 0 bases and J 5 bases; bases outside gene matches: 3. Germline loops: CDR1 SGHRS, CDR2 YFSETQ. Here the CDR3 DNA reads TGCGCCAGCAGCTTGGTCGGACAGGGGAACGAGCAGTACTTC. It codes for CASSLVGQGNEQYF.

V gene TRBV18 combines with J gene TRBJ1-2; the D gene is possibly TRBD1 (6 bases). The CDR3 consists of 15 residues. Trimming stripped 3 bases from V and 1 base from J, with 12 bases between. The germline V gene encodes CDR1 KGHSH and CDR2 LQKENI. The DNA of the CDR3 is TGTGCCAGCTCACCCCAGGGGCAACATAACTATGGCTACACCTTC. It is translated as CASSPQGQHNYGYTF.

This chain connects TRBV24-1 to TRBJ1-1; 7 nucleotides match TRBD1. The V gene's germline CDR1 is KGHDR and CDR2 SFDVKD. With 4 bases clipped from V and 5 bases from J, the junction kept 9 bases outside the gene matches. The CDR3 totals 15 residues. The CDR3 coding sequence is TGTGCCACCAGTGACCCAAGACAGGGATTGACTGAAGCTTTCTTT. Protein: CATSDPRQGLTEAFF.

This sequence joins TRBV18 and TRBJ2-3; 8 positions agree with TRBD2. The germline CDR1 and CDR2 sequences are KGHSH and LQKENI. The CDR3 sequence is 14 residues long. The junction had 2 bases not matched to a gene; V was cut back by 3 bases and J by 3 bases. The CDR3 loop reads CASSPSGVTDTQYF. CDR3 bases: TGTGCCAGCTCACCTAGCGGGGTAACAGATACGCAGTATTTT.

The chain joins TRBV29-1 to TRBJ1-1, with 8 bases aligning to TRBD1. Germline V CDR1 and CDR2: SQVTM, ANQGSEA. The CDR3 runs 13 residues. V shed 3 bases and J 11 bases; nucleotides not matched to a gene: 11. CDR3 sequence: CSVDDGQGANAFF. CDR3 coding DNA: TGCAGCGTTGATGACGGGCAGGGGGCGAATGCTTTCTTT. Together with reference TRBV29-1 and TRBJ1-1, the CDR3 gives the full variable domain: SAVISQKPSRDICQRGTSLTIQCQVDSQVTMMFWYRQQPGQSLTLIATANQGSEATYESGFVIDKFPISRPNLTFSTLTVSNMSPEDSSIYLCSVDDGQGANAFFGQGTRLTVV.

As DNA, the CDR3 is TGTGCCAGCAGCGTAGCTCCAGACAATGAGCAGTTCTTC. Its protein product is CASSVAPDNEQFF. The J gene is TRBJ2-1, the V gene TRBV9; D unresolved. CDR1 and CDR2 from the germline V gene are SGDLS and YYNGEE. Trimming shortened V by 0 bases and J by 5 bases, and 6 bases separated the two germline ends. The CDR3 consists of 13 residues.

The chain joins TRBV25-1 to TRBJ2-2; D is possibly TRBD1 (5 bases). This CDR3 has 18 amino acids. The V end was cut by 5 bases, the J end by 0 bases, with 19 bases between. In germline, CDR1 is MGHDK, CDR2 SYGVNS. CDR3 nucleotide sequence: TGTGCCAGCAGTTCATCCCGTGCAAGGACAACGAACACCGGGGAGCTGTTTTTT. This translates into CASSSSRARTTNTGELFF.

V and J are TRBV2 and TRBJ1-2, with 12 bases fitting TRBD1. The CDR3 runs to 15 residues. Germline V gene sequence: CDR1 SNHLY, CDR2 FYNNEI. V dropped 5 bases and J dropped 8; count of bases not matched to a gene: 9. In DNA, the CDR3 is TGTGCCAGCAGTTCCGGGACAGGGGGCGGCAGCGGCTACACCTTC. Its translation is CASSSGTGGGSGYTF.

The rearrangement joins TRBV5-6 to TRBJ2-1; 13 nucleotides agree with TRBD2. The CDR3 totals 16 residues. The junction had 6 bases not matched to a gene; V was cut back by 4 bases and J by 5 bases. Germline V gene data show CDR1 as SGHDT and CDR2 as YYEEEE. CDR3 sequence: CASSPTGTSGNNEQFF. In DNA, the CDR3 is TGTGCCAGCAGCCCAACCGGGACTAGCGGGAACAATGAGCAGTTCTTC. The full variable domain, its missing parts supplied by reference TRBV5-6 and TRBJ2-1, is DAGVTQSPTHLIKTRGQQVTLRCSPKSGHDTVSWYQQALGQGPQFIFQYYEEEERQRGNFPDRFSGHQFPNYSSELNVNALLLGDSALYLCASSPTGTSGNNEQFFGPGTRLTVL.

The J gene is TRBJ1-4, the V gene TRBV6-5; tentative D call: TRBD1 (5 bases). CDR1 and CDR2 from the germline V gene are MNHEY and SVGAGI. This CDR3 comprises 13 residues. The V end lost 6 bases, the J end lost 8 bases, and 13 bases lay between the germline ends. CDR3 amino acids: CASREGIREKLFF. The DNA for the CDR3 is TGTGCCAGCAGGGAGGGGATCCGGGAAAAACTGTTTTTT.

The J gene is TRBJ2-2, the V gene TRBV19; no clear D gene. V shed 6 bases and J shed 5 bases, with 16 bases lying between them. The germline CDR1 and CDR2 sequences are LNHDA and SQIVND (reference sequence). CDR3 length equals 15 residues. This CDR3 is CASSPVVVGTGELFF. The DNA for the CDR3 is TGTGCCAGTAGCCCCGTGGTAGTCGGGACCGGGGAGCTGTTTTTT.

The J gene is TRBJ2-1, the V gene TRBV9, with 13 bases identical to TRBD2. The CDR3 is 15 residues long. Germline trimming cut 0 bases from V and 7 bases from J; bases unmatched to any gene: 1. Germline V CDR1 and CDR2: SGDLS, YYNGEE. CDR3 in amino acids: CASSVGTSGSNEQFF. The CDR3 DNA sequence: TGTGCCAGCAGCGTAGGGACTAGCGGGAGTAATGAGCAGTTCTTC.

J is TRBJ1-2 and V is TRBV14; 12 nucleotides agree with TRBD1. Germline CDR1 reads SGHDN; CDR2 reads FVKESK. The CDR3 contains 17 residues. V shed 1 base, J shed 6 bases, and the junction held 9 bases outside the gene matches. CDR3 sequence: CASSQGYRDRGRNGYTF. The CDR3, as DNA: TGTGCCAGCAGCCAAGGCTACCGGGACAGGGGGCGAAATGGCTACACCTTC.

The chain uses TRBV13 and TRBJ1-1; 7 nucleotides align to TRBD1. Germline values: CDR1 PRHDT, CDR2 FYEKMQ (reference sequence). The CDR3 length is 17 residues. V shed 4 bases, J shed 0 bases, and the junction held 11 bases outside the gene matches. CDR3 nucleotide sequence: TGTGCCAGCAGCTCAAACGACCTGGACAGGTTGAACACTGAAGCTTTCTTT. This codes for CASSSNDLDRLNTEAFF.

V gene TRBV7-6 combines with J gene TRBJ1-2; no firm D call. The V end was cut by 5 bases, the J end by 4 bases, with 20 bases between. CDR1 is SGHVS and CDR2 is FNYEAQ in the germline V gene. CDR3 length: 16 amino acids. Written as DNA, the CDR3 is TGTGCCAGCAGCGGTAGTCTTGAATCTCGAACCTATGGCTACACCTTC. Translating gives CASSGSLESRTYGYTF.

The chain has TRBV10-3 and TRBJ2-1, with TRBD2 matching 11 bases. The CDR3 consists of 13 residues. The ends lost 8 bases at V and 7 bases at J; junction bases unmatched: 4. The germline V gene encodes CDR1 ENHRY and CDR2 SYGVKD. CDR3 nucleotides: TGTGCCATCGGAATAGCGGGAGGGAATGAGCAGTTCTTC. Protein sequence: CAIGIAGGNEQFF.

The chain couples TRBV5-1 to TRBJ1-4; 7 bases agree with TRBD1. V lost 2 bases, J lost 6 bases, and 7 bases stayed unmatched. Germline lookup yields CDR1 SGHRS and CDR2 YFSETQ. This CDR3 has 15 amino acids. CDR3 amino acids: CASSFEGQSYEKLFF. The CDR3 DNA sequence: TGCGCCAGCAGCTTCGAGGGACAGTCCTATGAAAAACTGTTTTTT.

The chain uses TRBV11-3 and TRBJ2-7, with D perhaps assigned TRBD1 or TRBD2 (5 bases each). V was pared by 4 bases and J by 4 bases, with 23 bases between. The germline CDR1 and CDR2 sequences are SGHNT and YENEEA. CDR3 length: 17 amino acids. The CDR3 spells CASSSEGWGLLTYEQYF. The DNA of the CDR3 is TGTGCCAGCAGCTCAGAGGGCTGGGGCCTACTTACTTACGAGCAGTACTTC.

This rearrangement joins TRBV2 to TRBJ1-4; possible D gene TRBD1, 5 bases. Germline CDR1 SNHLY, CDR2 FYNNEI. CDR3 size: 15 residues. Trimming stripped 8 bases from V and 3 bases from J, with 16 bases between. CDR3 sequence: CASLRRQGANEKLFF. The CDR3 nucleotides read TGTGCCAGCCTCCGCCGGCAGGGTGCTAATGAAAAACTGTTTTTT.

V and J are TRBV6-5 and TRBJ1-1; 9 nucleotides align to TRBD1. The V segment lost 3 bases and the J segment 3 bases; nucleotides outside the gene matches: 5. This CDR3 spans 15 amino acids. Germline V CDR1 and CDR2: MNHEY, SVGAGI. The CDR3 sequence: CASSYTGGSDTEAFF. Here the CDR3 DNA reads TGTGCCAGCAGTTATACAGGGGGCTCTGACACTGAAGCTTTCTTT.

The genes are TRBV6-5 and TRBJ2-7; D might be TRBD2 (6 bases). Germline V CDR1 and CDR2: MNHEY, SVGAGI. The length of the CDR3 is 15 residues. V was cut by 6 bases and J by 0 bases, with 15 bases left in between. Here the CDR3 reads CASSPIFGSSYEQYF. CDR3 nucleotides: TGTGCCAGCAGCCCCATTTTCGGGAGCTCCTACGAGCAGTACTTC.

The CDR3 DNA reads TGTGCCAGCAGCGTACAGGGGAGCACTGAAGCTTTCTTT. This encodes CASSVQGSTEAFF. The rearrangement links TRBV5-5 to TRBJ1-1; 7 bases match TRBD1. The V gene end was trimmed by 4 bases and the J gene end by 4 bases; junction bases not matched to a gene: 4. Germline loops: CDR1 SGHKS, CDR2 YYEKEE (reference sequence). The CDR3 is 13 residues long.

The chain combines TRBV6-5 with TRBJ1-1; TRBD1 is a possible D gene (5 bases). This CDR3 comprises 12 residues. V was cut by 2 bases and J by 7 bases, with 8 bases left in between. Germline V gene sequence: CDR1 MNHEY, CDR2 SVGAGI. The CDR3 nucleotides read TGTGCCAGCAGTTACCCCACAGGTGAAGCTTTCTTT. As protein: CASSYPTGEAFF.

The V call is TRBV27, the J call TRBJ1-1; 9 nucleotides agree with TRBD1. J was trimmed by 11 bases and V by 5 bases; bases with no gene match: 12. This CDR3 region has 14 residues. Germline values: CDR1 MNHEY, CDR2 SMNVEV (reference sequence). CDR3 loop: CASSNRDRVGYAFF. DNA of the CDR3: TGTGCCAGCAGTAACCGGGACAGGGTCGGCTACGCTTTCTTT.

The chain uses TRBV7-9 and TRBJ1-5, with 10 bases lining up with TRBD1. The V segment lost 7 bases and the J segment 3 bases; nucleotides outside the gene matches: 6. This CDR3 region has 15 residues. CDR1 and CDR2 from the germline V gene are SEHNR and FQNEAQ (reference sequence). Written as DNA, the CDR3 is TGTGCCAGCACCTTCGGGACAGGGGACAATCAGCCCCAGCATTTT. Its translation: CASTFGTGDNQPQHF.